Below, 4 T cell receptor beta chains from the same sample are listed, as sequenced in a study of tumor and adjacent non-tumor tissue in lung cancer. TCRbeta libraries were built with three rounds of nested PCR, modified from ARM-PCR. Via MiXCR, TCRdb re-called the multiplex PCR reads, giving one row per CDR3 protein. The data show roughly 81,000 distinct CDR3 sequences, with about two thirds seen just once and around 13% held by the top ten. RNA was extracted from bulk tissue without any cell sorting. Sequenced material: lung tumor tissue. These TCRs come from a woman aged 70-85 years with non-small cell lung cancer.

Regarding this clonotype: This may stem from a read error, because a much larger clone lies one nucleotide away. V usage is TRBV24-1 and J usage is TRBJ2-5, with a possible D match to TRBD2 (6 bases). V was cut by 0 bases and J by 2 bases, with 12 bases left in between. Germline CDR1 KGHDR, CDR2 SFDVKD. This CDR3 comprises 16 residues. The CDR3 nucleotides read TGTGCCACCAGTGATTTGGGGGCGGAGGGTCAAGAGACCCAGTACTTC. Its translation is CATSDLGAEGQETQYF.

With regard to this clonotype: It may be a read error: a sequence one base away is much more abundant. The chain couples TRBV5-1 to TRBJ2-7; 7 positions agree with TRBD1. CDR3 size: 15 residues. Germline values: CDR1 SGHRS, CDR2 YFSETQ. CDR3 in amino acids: CASSLIGTESYEQHF. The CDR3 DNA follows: TGCGCCAGCAGCTTGATCGGGACAGAGTCCTACGAGCAGCACTTC.

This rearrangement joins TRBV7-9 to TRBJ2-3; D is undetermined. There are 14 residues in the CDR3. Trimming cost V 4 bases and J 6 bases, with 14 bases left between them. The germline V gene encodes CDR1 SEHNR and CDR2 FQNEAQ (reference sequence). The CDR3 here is CASSSAPLSDTQYF. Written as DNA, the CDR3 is TGTGCCAGCAGCTCAGCCCCCCTATCGGATACGCAGTATTTT.

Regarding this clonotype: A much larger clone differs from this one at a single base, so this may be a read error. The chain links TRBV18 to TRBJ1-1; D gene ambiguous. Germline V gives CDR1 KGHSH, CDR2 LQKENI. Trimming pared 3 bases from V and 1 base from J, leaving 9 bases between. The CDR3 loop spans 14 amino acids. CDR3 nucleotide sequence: TGTGCCAGCTCACCGAATCACGGGAACACTGAAGCTTTCTTT. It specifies CASSPNHGNTEAFF.